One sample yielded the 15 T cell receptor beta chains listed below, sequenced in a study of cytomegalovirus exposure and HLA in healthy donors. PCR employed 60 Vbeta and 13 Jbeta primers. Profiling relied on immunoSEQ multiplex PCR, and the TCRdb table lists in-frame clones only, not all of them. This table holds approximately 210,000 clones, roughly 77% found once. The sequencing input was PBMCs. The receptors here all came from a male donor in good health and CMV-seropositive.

DNA of the CDR3: TGCGCCAGCAGCCAAGATAATGAGGTCGGCTACACCTTC. Translation gives CASSQDNEVGYTF. The chain links TRBV4-3 to TRBJ1-2, with D unclear. This CDR3 region has 13 residues. In germline, CDR1 is LGHNA, CDR2 YSLEER. V lost 0 bases and J lost 8, with 10 bases in between.

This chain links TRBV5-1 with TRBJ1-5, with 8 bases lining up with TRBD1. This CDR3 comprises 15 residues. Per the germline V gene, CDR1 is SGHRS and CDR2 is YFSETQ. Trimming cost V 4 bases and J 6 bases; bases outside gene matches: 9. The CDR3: CASSPKTGVGQPQHF. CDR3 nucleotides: TGCGCCAGCAGCCCCAAGACAGGGGTAGGTCAGCCCCAGCATTTT.

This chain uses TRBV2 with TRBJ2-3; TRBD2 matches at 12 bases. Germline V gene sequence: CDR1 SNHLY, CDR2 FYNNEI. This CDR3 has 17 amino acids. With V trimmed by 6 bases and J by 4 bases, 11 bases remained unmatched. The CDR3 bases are TGTGCCAGCAGGGGGGCTAGCGGGAGGGCCTCTGCAGATACGCAGTATTTT. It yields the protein CASRGASGRASADTQYF. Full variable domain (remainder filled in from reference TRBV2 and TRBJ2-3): EPEVTQTPSHQVTQMGQEVILRCVPISNHLYFYWYRQILGQKVEFLVSFYNNEISEKSEIFDDQFSVERPDGSNFTLKIRSTKLEDSAMYFCASRGASGRASADTQYFGPGTRLTVL.

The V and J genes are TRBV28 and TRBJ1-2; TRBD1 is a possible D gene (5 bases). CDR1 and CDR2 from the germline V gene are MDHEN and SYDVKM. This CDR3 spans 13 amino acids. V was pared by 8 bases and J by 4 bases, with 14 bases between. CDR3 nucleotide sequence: TGTGCCAGCGCGCCGGGACTCACCTATGGCTACACCTTC. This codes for CASAPGLTYGYTF.

The CDR3 reads CASSFLSGTDTQYF. The CDR3 coding sequence is TGCGCCAGCAGCTTTTTAAGCGGCACAGATACGCAGTATTTT. This chain uses TRBV5-1 with TRBJ2-3, with D uncertain. Germline CDR1 is SGHRS and CDR2 is YFSETQ. CDR3 length equals 14 residues. The V end was cut by 2 bases, the J end by 1 base, with 8 bases between. Complete variable domain (other parts from reference TRBV5-1 and TRBJ2-3): KAGVTQTPRYLIKTRGQQVTLSCSPISGHRSVSWYQQTPGQGLQFLFEYFSETQRNKGNFPGRFSGRQFSNSRSEMNVSTLELGDSALYLCASSFLSGTDTQYFGPGTRLTVL.

CDR3 sequence (DNA): TGTGCCAGCAGCTTACTTCTTGAAGCTTTCTTT. It yields the protein CASSLLLEAFF. The chain uses TRBV7-8 and TRBJ1-1; D is unresolved. Germline-derived CDR1 and CDR2 are SGHVS and FQNEAQ. Trimming removed 2 bases at V and 7 bases at J, with 5 bases between. The CDR3 runs to 11 residues.

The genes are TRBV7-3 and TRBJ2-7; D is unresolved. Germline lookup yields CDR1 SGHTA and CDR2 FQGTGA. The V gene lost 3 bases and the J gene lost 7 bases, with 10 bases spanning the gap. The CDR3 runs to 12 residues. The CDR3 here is CASSFPGEEQYF. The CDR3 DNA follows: TGTGCCAGCAGCTTCCCAGGTGAAGAGCAGTACTTC.

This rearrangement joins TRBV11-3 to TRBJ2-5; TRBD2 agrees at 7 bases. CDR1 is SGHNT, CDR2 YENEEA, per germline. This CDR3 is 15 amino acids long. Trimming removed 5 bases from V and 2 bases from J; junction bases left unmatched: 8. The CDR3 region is CASSLGTTNQETQYF. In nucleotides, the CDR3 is TGTGCCAGCAGCCTGGGGACTACCAATCAAGAGACCCAGTACTTC.

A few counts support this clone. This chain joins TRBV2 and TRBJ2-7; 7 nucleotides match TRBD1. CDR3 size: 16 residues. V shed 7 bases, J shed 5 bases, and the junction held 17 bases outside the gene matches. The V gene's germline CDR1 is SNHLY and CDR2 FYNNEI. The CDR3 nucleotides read TGTGCCAGCATGGACCCCCTCAACAGGGGTTTAAACGAGCAGTACTTC. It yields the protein CASMDPLNRGLNEQYF.

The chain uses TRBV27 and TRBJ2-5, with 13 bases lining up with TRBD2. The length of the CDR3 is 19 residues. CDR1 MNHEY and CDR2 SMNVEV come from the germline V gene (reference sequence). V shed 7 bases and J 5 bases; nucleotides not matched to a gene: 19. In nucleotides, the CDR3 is TGTGCCAGCAAAATAAGGACTAGCGGGAGATACGGATATAGGGAGACCCAGTACTTC. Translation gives CASKIRTSGRYGYRETQYF.

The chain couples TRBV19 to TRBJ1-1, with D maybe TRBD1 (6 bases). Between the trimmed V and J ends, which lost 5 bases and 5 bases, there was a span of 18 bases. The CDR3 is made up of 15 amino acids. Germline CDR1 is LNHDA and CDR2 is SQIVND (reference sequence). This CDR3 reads CASSRAGAPGTEAFF. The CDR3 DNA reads TGTGCCAGTAGTCGGGCGGGGGCTCCGGGGACTGAAGCTTTCTTT.

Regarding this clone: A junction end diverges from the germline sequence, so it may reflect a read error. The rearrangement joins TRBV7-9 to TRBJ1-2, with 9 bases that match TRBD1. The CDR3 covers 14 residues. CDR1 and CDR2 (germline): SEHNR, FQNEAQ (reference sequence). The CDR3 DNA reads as TGTGCCAGCAGCTTGGGACAGGGTAACCATGGCTACACCTTC. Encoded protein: CASSLGQGNHGYTF.

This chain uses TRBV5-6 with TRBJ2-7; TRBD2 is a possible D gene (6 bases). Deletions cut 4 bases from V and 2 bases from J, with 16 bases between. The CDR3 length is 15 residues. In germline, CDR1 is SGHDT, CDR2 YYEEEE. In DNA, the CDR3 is TGTGCCAGCAGCGCCCGGGGGAGACCCCCCTACGAGCAGTACTTC. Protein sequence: CASSARGRPPYEQYF. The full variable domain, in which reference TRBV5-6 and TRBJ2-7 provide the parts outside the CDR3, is DAGVTQSPTHLIKTRGQQVTLRCSPKSGHDTVSWYQQALGQGPQFIFQYYEEEERQRGNFPDRFSGHQFPNYSSELNVNALLLGDSALYLCASSARGRPPYEQYFGPGTRLTVT.

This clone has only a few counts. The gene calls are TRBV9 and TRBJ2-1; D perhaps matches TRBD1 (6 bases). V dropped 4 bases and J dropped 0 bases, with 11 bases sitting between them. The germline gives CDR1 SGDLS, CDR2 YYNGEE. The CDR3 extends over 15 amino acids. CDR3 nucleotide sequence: TGTGCCAGCAGCACCCTGGACAGCTCCTACAATGAGCAGTTCTTC. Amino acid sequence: CASSTLDSSYNEQFF.

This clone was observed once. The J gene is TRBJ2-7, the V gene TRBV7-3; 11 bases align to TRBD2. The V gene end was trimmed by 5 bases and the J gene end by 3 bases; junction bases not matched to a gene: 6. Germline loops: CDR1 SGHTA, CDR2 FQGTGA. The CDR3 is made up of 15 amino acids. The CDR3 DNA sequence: TGTGCCAGCAGCCGCGGGGGACTAGCGGACTACGAGCAGTACTTC. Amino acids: CASSRGGLADYEQYF.